This passage covers 29 T cell receptor beta chains from one sample sequenced in a study of T cell responses to AZD1222 COVID-19 vaccine. The protocol was immunoSEQ multiplex PCR, while the TCRdb copy is restricted to in-frame clones and leaves out a portion. The data show roughly 93,000 clones, with roughly nine tenths seen just once and approximately 5% held by the top ten. Specimen: peripheral blood, collected 28 days after the second AZD1222 dose. These receptors originate from an adult who received the AZD1222 COVID-19 vaccine.

The chain employs TRBV13 and TRBJ2-7; weak D call: TRBD1 (5 bases). CDR3 length: 18 residues. Deletions cut 4 bases from V and 2 bases from J, with 24 bases between. The germline CDR1 and CDR2 sequences are PRHDT and FYEKMQ (reference sequence). The DNA for the CDR3 is TGTGCCAGCAGCTCACCCTTAGAACAGGAACAAGGAGCCTACGAGCAGTACTTC. It specifies CASSSPLEQEQGAYEQYF.

The genes are TRBV27 and TRBJ2-7; 12 nucleotides agree with TRBD1. CDR3 length: 15 residues. The V gene end was trimmed by 3 bases and the J gene end by 5 bases; junction bases not matched to a gene: 5. Germline V gene data show CDR1 as MNHEY and CDR2 as SMNVEV (reference sequence). The CDR3 DNA follows: TGTGCCAGCAGTTTGACAGGGACAGGGGGCAACGAGCAGTACTTC. This encodes CASSLTGTGGNEQYF.

V gene TRBV6-5 combines with J gene TRBJ1-1; D uncertain. The CDR3 sequence is 15 residues long. Germline assignment: CDR1 MNHEY and CDR2 SVGAGI. The V end was cut by 0 bases, the J end by 1 base, with 9 bases between. CDR3 residues: CASSYSRTPNTEAFF. For the CDR3, the DNA is TGTGCCAGCAGTTACTCAAGAACACCGAACACTGAAGCTTTCTTT.

This rearrangement joins TRBV4-1 to TRBJ2-7; 14 nucleotides line up with TRBD2. CDR1 and CDR2 from the germline V gene are MGHRA and YSYEKL. CDR3 length: 16 residues. V shed 3 bases, J shed 7 bases, and the junction held 8 bases outside the gene matches. The CDR3 DNA reads as TGCGCCAGCAGCCAGGCCCGACTAGCGGGGGGGGGTGAGCAGTACTTC. It yields the protein CASSQARLAGGGEQYF.

This chain links TRBV7-2 with TRBJ2-2; 9 bases fit TRBD2. The V gene's germline CDR1 is SGHTA and CDR2 FQGNSA. With 2 bases clipped from V and 4 bases from J, the junction kept 8 bases outside the gene matches. The CDR3 is 17 amino acids. Here the CDR3 DNA reads TGTGCCAGCAGCTTAAGAGCGGGGGGCCGAGGCACCGGGGAGCTGTTTTTT. The encoded protein is CASSLRAGGRGTGELFF.

The J gene is TRBJ2-5, the V gene TRBV13; TRBD2 matches at 7 bases. With V trimmed by 1 base and J by 4 bases, 6 bases remained unmatched. The CDR3 is made up of 15 amino acids. CDR1 and CDR2 (germline): PRHDT, FYEKMQ (reference sequence). CDR3 coding DNA: TGTGCCAGCAGCTTAGAGCAGGGAGGGCGAGAGACCCAGTACTTC. Amino acid sequence: CASSLEQGGRETQYF.

J is TRBJ1-5 and V is TRBV7-6, with D tentatively TRBD1 (6 bases). The germline gives CDR1 SGHVS, CDR2 FNYEAQ. V was trimmed by 5 bases and J by 1 base, leaving 15 bases between them. This CDR3 has 16 amino acids. The CDR3, as DNA: TGTGCCAGCAGCCCTGGGACTAGGGGGAGCAATCAGCCCCAGCATTTT. Translated: CASSPGTRGSNQPQHF.

V and J are TRBV6-6 and TRBJ2-1; 12 nucleotides match TRBD2. The CDR3 contains 15 residues. Germline V gene lookup returns CDR1 MNHNY and CDR2 SVGAGI (reference sequence). The V segment lost 5 bases and the J segment 6 bases; nucleotides outside the gene matches: 5. The CDR3 DNA is TGTGCCAGCAGTAGGACTAGCGGGGATGGCAATGAGCAGTTCTTC. It yields the protein CASSRTSGDGNEQFF.

The chain joins TRBV6-5 to TRBJ2-5; D unresolved. Germline V gives CDR1 MNHEY, CDR2 SVGAGI. This CDR3 has 15 amino acids. Trimming took 6 bases from V and 1 from J, leaving 15 bases between them. The CDR3 protein is CASRPPRDTQETQYF. The DNA of the CDR3 is TGTGCCAGCAGGCCCCCTAGGGATACCCAAGAGACCCAGTACTTC.

The chain employs TRBV9 and TRBJ2-1; D perhaps matches TRBD2 (6 bases). Per the germline V gene, CDR1 is SGDLS and CDR2 is YYNGEE. Trimming removed 4 bases at V and 3 bases at J, with 14 bases between. The CDR3 runs to 15 residues. The CDR3 sequence is CASSQAGPNYNEQFF. CDR3 DNA: TGTGCCAGCAGCCAGGCGGGACCAAACTACAATGAGCAGTTCTTC.

This clone was detected only once. The V and J genes are TRBV19 and TRBJ2-3; D is possibly TRBD2 (6 bases). Germline V gene lookup returns CDR1 LNHDA and CDR2 SQIVND (reference sequence). This CDR3 comprises 15 residues. V gave up 2 bases and J gave up 2 bases, with 11 bases separating them. The DNA of the CDR3 is TGTGCCAGTAGTATATCGGGACTCCTCACAGATACGCAGTATTTT. The encoded protein is CASSISGLLTDTQYF.

This chain connects TRBV7-3 to TRBJ1-6; TRBD1 aligns across 7 bases. V was clipped by 3 bases and J by 6 bases; unmatched bases: 2. Germline lookup yields CDR1 SGHTA and CDR2 FQGTGA. The CDR3 is 14 amino acids. The CDR3 spells CASSFGTANSPLHF. As DNA, the CDR3 is TGTGCCAGCAGCTTTGGGACAGCTAATTCACCCCTCCACTTT.

This clone was observed once. V usage is TRBV18 and J usage is TRBJ1-5, with 11 bases that match TRBD1. This CDR3 has 15 amino acids. Losses at the gene ends were 1 base for V and 9 bases for J; bases not matched to a gene: 5. Germline loops: CDR1 KGHSH, CDR2 LQKENI. CDR3 sequence (DNA): TGTGCCAGCTCACCACGGGGACAGGGGGACTTGCCCCAGCATTTT. Its protein product is CASSPRGQGDLPQHF.

The count of this clone is one. The chain employs TRBV28 and TRBJ2-1, with TRBD1 matching over 8 bases. Per germline, CDR1 MDHEN and CDR2 SYDVKM. The CDR3 totals 12 residues. Unmatched junction bases numbered 0, after V lost 6 bases and J lost 5 bases. The CDR3 loop is CASRTGDNEQFF. Here the CDR3 DNA reads TGTGCCAGCAGGACAGGGGACAATGAGCAGTTCTTC.

This clone was detected only a few times. The chain employs TRBV7-2 and TRBJ2-3; 8 bases map to TRBD2. The CDR3 loop spans 15 amino acids. The V segment lost 2 bases and the J segment 1 base; nucleotides outside the gene matches: 2. CDR1 SGHTA and CDR2 FQGNSA come from the germline V gene. CDR3 amino acids: CASSLLRGGTDTQYF. The CDR3 DNA reads as TGTGCCAGCAGCTTATTGCGGGGGGGCACAGATACGCAGTATTTT.

CDR3 sequence: CASSLGQGDYEQYF. The CDR3 DNA follows: TGCGCCAGCAGCTTGGGACAGGGGGATTACGAGCAGTACTTC. The V gene is TRBV5-1, the J gene TRBJ2-7; 9 bases agree with TRBD1. Trimming cost V 0 bases and J 4 bases; bases outside gene matches: 2. This CDR3 region has 14 residues. Germline V CDR1 and CDR2: SGHRS, YFSETQ.

Only a few counts were recorded for this clone. This chain links TRBV3-1 (or the pseudogene TRBV3-2) with TRBJ1-2; tentatively, D is TRBD1 (6 bases). CDR3 size: 11 residues. V dropped 10 bases and J dropped 8 bases, with 14 bases sitting between them. Germline V CDR1 and CDR2: LGHDT, YNNKEL (reference sequence). In nucleotides, the CDR3 is TGTGCCACCCGGACAGACGGAGGCTACACCTTC. This gives the protein CATRTDGGYTF.

This rearrangement joins TRBV28 to TRBJ2-1; 13 bases fit TRBD2. CDR1 and CDR2 from the germline V gene are MDHEN and SYDVKM. The CDR3 runs 17 residues. The V gene end was trimmed by 5 bases and the J gene end by 3 bases; junction bases not matched to a gene: 7. Here the CDR3 reads CASSRLAGGGFYNEQFF. CDR3 bases: TGTGCCAGCAGTAGACTAGCGGGGGGTGGGTTCTACAATGAGCAGTTCTTC. Full variable domain (outside the CDR3, taken from reference TRBV28 and TRBJ2-1): DVKVTQSSRYLVKRTGEKVFLECVQDMDHENMFWYRQDPGLGLRLIYFSYDVKMKEKGDIPEGYSVSREKKERFSLILESASTNQTSMYLCASSRLAGGGFYNEQFFGPGTRLTVL.

The chain joins TRBV5-1 to TRBJ2-7; 11 bases match TRBD1. CDR3 length: 18 amino acids. From germline, CDR1 is SGHRS and CDR2 YFSETQ. V trimming: 5 bases; J trimming: 6 bases; junction bases outside the gene matches: 19. CDR3 DNA: TGCGCCAGCAGTGGTGTCCTGCAGGGGACAGGGGGTTTGGGCGAGCAGTACTTC. Its translation: CASSGVLQGTGGLGEQYF. The entire variable domain, with the rest obtained from reference TRBV5-1 and TRBJ2-7, is as follows: KAGVTQTPRYLIKTRGQQVTLSCSPISGHRSVSWYQQTPGQGLQFLFEYFSETQRNKGNFPGRFSGRQFSNSRSEMNVSTLELGDSALYLCASSGVLQGTGGLGEQYFGPGTRLTVT.

This rearrangement joins TRBV4-1 to TRBJ1-4, with a weak D call TRBD1 (6 bases). CDR3 length: 16 residues. Germline lookup yields CDR1 MGHRA and CDR2 YSYEKL. Trimming cost V 7 bases and J 2 bases, with 17 bases left between them. The CDR3 protein is CASTTTTGPTNEKLFF. CDR3 sequence (DNA): TGCGCCAGCACCACGACGACAGGACCCACTAATGAAAAACTGTTTTTT.

The chain links TRBV19 to TRBJ2-7, with D possibly matching TRBD2 (5 bases). The CDR3 sequence is 14 residues long. Looked up from germline, CDR1 is LNHDA and CDR2 is SQIVND (reference sequence). V lost 5 bases to trimming and J lost 3 bases, with 14 bases between them. CDR3 loop: CASSAAVEGYEQYV. In DNA form, the CDR3 reads TGTGCCAGTAGTGCCGCGGTCGAGGGCTACGAGCAGTACGTC.

The V call is TRBV3-1 (or the pseudogene TRBV3-2), the J call TRBJ2-5; possible D gene TRBD2, 6 bases. Germline-derived CDR1 and CDR2 are LGHDT and YNNKEL (reference sequence). The CDR3 runs to 14 residues. The V and J ends lost 0 bases and 5 bases respectively, with 10 bases between them. CDR3 sequence: CASSQDEGGETQYF. CDR3 DNA: TGTGCCAGCAGCCAAGATGAAGGAGGGGAGACCCAGTACTTC.

The count of this clone is one. This chain connects TRBV5-4 to TRBJ1-4; D might be TRBD1 (5 bases). The CDR3 has 14 amino acids. Between the trimmed V and J ends, which lost 4 bases and 5 bases, there was a span of 12 bases. The germline CDR1 and CDR2 sequences are SGHNT and YYREEE (reference sequence). As DNA, the CDR3 is TGTGCCAGCAGCCACCGGGACGTAAATGAAAAACTGTTTTTT. Translation: CASSHRDVNEKLFF.

The V and J genes are TRBV11-2 and TRBJ2-2; tentatively, D is TRBD1 (6 bases). In germline, CDR1 is SGHAT, CDR2 FQNNGV. CDR3 length: 17 amino acids. Trimming shortened V by 4 bases and J by 6 bases, and 21 bases separated the two germline ends. This CDR3 reads CASSSREGETVPGELFF. The CDR3 bases are TGTGCCAGCAGCTCTAGAGAGGGGGAGACAGTCCCCGGGGAGCTGTTTTTT. The full variable domain, completed using reference TRBV11-2 and TRBJ2-2, is EAGVAQSPRYKIIEKRQSVAFWCNPISGHATLYWYQQILGQGPKLLIQFQNNGVVDDSQLPKDRFSAERLKGVDSTLKIQPAKLEDSAVYLCASSSREGETVPGELFFGEGSRLTVL.

V gene TRBV5-4 combines with J gene TRBJ2-1, with 7 bases lining up with TRBD2. Germline trimming cut 6 bases from V and 7 bases from J; bases unmatched to any gene: 13. The germline V gene has CDR1 SGHNT and CDR2 YYREEE (reference sequence). CDR3 length equals 15 residues. CDR3: CASTGGALSGNEQFF. CDR3 coding DNA: TGTGCCAGCACGGGGGGTGCCCTCTCGGGGAATGAGCAGTTCTTC.

The chain links TRBV5-5 to TRBJ1-4; TRBD1 might be the D (5 bases). Trimming removed 2 bases from V and 12 bases from J, with 20 bases in between. CDR1 is SGHKS, CDR2 YYEKEE, per germline (reference sequence). This CDR3 has 15 residues. The CDR3 DNA follows: TGTGCCAGCAGCTTTGAGGCAGGGATTTCAAAACAACTGTTTTTT. It encodes CASSFEAGISKQLFF.

J is TRBJ1-2 and V is TRBV13, with 7 bases fitting TRBD1. The CDR3 runs 14 residues. CDR1 and CDR2 (germline): PRHDT, FYEKMQ (reference sequence). The junction had 4 bases not matched to a gene; V was cut back by 0 bases and J by 6 bases. Here the CDR3 reads CASSLGDRRNGYTF. In nucleotides, the CDR3 is TGTGCCAGCAGCTTAGGGGACAGGAGGAATGGCTACACCTTC.

The CDR3 DNA is TGCGCCAGCAGCCCGCGAGGACAGGGGATGGACGAGCAGTACTTC. Protein product: CASSPRGQGMDEQYF. V and J are TRBV5-1 and TRBJ2-7; 9 bases map to TRBD1. After removal of 4 bases from V and 5 bases from J, the junction contained 10 bases not matched to a gene. The length of the CDR3 is 15 residues. Germline V lookup: CDR1 SGHRS, CDR2 YFSETQ.

As DNA, the CDR3 is TGTGCCAGCAGTCAGCTTCCGGGACAGTCCTACGAGCAGTACGTC. Its translation: CASSQLPGQSYEQYV. The rearrangement links TRBV27 to TRBJ2-7, with 7 nucleotides matching TRBD1. V lost 5 bases, J lost 1 base, and 8 bases stayed unmatched. Germline CDR1 and CDR2: MNHEY and SMNVEV (reference sequence). The CDR3 has 15 amino acids.